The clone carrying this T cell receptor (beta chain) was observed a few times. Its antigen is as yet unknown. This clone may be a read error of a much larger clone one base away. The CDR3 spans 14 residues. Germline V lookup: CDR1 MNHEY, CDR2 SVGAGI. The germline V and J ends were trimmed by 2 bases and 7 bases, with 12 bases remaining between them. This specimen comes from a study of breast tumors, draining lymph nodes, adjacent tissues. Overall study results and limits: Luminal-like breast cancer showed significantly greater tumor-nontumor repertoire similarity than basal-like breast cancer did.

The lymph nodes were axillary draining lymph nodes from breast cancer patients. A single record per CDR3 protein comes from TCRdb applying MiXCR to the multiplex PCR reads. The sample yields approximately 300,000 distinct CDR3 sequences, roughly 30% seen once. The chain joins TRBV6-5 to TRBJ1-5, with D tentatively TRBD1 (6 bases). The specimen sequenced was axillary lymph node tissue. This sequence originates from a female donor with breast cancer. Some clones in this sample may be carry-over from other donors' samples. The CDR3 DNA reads TGTGCCAGCAGTTACGTGGGGGCCGGACAGCCCCAGCATTTT. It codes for CASSYVGAGQPQHF.